The subject of this entry is one TCR beta chain. The antigen is not known. A much larger clone is a single base away; this may be a read error. The sorted Tregs were CD4+CD25+CD127-/low cells. Points from the study as a whole: Tumor memory CD4+ T cell TCR gene usage was found to cluster with blood and lymph node memory CD4+ cells and with lymph node naive CD4+ cells.

Constant-region reverse primers amplified full-length variable regions, followed by semi-nested Nested Universal Primer A PCR. MiXCR, applied by TCRdb to the 5' RACE reads, yields one record per CDR3 protein. The sample holds about 43,000 distinct CDR3 sequences, 22% seen once. Specimen: Tregs sorted from a lymph node. The receptor was isolated from a female donor with breast cancer.

In DNA form, the CDR3 reads TGTGCCAGCAGTTTACGGATCTACGAGCAGTACTTC. Its protein is CASSLRIYEQYF. The V call is TRBV12-3 or TRBV12-4, the J call TRBJ2-7; no reliable D call. The CDR3 totals 12 residues. The germline V and J ends were trimmed by 2 bases and 3 bases, with 5 bases remaining between them.